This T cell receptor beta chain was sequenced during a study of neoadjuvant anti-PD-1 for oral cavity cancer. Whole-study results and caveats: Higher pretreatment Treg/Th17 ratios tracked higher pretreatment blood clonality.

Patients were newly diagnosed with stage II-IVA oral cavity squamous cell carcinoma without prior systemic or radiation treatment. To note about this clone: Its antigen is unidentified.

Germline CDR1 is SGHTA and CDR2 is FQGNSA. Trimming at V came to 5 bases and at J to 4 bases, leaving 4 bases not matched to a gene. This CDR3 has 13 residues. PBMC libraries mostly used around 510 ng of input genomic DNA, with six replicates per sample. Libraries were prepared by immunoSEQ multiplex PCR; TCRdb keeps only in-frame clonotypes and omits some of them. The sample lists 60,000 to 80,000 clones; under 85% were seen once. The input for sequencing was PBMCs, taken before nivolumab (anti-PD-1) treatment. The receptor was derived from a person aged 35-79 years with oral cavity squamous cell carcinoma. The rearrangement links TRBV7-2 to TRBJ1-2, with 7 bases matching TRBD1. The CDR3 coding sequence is TGTGCCAGCAGCAAGGACAGGACCTATGGCTACACCTTC. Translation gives CASSKDRTYGYTF.